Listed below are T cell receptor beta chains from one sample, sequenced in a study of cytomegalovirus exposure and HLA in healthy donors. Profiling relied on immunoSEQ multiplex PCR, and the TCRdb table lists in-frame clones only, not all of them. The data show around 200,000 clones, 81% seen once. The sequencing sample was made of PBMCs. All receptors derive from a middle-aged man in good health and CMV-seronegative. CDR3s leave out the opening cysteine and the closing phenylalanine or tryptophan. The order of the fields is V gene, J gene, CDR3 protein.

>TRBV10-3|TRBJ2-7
AISESTPSYEQY
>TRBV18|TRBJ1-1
ASSPPGHTEAF
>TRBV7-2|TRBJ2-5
ASRRTREETQY
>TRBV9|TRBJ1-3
ASSFAGQVISENTIY
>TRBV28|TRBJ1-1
ASSLVSITEAF
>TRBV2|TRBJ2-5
ASSEVSGTNQETQY
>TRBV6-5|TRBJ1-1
ASRILEAVQAEAF
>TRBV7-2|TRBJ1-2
ASSWDRVPNYGYT
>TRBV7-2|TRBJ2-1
ASSLGGLNNEQF
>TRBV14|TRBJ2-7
ASSQGTSSGKQY
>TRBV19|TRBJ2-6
ASSPGGGGANVLT
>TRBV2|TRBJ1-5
ASKSTGSNQPQH
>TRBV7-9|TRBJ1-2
AIRVWTGYDYGYT
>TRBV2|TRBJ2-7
ASSEFIIASRDEQY
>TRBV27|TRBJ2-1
ASSSGDRYNEQF
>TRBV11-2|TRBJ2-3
ASSIRPGTGLGTDTQY
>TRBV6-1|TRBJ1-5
ASSEAKTVSNQPQH
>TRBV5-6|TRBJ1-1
ASSRTGKSLNTEAF
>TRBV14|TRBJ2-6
ASSQWGGDRASGANVLT
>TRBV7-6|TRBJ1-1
ASSLRQGMSLGTEAF
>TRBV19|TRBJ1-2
ASSTGVRENYGYT
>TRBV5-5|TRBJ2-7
ASSLAGDAYEQY
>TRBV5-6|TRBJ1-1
ASSLQGGTEAF
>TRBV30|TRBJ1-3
ACTGRLGNTIY
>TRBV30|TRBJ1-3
ALGAGNTIY
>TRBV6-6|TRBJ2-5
ASSSSAQY
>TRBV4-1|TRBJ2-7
ASSRIDSYEQY
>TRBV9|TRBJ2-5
ASSVGIGGETQY
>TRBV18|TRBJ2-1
ASSPRVNEQF
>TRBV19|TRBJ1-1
ASRSGTVHSTEAF
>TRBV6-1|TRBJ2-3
ASSLRANTDTQY
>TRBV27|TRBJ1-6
ASGPGIRNSPLH
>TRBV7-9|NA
ASSSPGTGKYEQY
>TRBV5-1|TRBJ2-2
ASSIRDRGPGELF
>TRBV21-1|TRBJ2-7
ASRPARDSSYEQY
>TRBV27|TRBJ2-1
ASSLRGLVRSYNEQF
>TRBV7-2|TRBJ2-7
ASSLRPGTSYEQY
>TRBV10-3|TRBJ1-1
AISPGRERVTEAF
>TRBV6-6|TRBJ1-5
ASSYRGGDQPQH
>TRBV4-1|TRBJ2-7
ASSQTGQGYEQY
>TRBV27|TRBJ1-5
ASSLSVGGRQPQH
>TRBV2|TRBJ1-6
ASTPGQYFPLH
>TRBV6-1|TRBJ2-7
ASSELGTGGGKQY
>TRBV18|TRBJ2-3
ASSQTERASDTQY